This T cell receptor beta chain was recovered during a study of blood T cells in healthy people across ages. Study-wide context: Template switching caught about one barcoded beta molecule for each two T cells. Study-wide results and caveats: Per million T cells, TCR beta diversity dropped roughly linearly as age increased.

In this sample, this clonotype turned up once. Antigen unknown. Germline V lookup: CDR1 MDHEN, CDR2 SYDVKM. Trimming pared 0 bases from V and 13 bases from J, leaving 10 bases between. The CDR3 spans 12 residues. Total RNA was extracted at no less than 6 micrograms per sample. The second PCR ran roughly 7 to 12 cycles with a sample-barcoded 5' primer and J-beta primers. A tag from a template-switch adaptor with 12 random nucleotides marked each cDNA molecule. Via MiXCR, TCRdb re-called the 5' RACE reads, giving one row per CDR3 protein. The sample has roughly 1.6 million distinct CDR3 sequences, around 35% seen once.

V and J are TRBV28 and TRBJ2-1; D not resolved. This sequence originates from a woman aged 25-40 years in good health. Sequenced sample: blood. Here the CDR3 DNA reads TGTGCCAGCAGTTTATGGGACCGCCACCAGTTCTTC. Translating it yields CASSLWDRHQFF.